This T cell receptor beta chain was sequenced in a study of shared clonotypes between healthy human individuals. Study-wide points: Sharing across four donors was highest in naive CD4 (roughly 5%) and lowest in memory CD8 (0.4%).

The CDR3 covers 16 residues. The germline CDR1 and CDR2 sequences are MNHEY and SMNVEV (reference sequence). Trimming removed 4 bases from V and 0 bases from J, with 14 bases in between. About this clone itself: The antigen remains unidentified.

Selected positively for CCR7 and CD45RO-negative, naive CD8 cells excluded terminally differentiated effector memory CD45RA+ cells. The material for each subset, its genomic DNA, was split evenly across several immunoSEQ plates. The assay was immunoSEQ multiplex PCR, and TCRdb's table has in-frame clones only and misses some. The sample records hundreds of thousands of clones, over 90% being singletons. The chain is built from TRBV27 and TRBJ2-3, with D unresolved. Input material: naive CD8+ T cells sorted from blood. The TCR sequence derives from a man younger than 40 in good health. CDR3 nucleotides: TGTGCCAGCAGTTCGTGGGTCTCCTCTAGCACAGATACGCAGTATTTT. Amino acids: CASSSWVSSSTDTQYF.